This T cell receptor beta chain was identified during a study of shared clonotypes between healthy human individuals. Study in general: Per-donor plates numbered three CD4 naive, three CD4 memory, two CD8 naive and one CD8 memory. Findings of the study overall: At large depth, rarefaction still showed sorted-subset sequencing to be incomplete.

As for this clone: The antigen is undetermined.

Donors were healthy HIV-negative adults without recent acute infections or vaccinations. The V segment lost 0 bases and the J segment 6 bases; nucleotides outside the gene matches: 10. CDR1 WNHNN and CDR2 SYGVQD come from the germline V gene (reference sequence). The CDR3 is 17 amino acids. Libraries were prepared by immunoSEQ multiplex PCR; TCRdb keeps only in-frame clonotypes and omits some of them. The table includes 2 million to 2.5 million clones, approximately 95% detected once. This TCR derives from a man between 18 and 29 years old in good health. Some clones in this sample may be carry-over from other donors' samples. The sequencing input was naive CD4+ T cells from PBMCs. This sample's subset: CD45RA+ positively selected. The genes are TRBV10-1 and TRBJ2-3, with 9 nucleotides matching TRBD1. CDR3 nucleotide sequence: TGCGCCAGCAGTGAGTCGGAAGGACAGGGGTCCAGGGATACGCAGTATTTT. Protein product: CASSESEGQGSRDTQYF.